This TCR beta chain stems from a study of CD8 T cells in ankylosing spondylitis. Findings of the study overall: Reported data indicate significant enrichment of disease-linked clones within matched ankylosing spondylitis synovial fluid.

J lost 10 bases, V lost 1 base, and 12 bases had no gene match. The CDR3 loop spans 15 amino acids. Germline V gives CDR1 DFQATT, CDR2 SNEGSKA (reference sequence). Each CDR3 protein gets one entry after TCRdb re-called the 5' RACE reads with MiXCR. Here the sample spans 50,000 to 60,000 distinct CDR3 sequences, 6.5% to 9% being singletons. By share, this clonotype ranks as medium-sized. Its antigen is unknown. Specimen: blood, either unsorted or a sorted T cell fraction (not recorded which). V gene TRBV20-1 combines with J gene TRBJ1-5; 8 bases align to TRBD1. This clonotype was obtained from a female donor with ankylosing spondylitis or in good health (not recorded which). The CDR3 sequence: CSARAAGGELRPQHF. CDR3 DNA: TGCAGTGCTAGAGCCGCAGGGGGCGAGCTTAGACCCCAGCATTTT.